This TCR beta chain came from a study of blood T cell repertoires in COVID-19. About the research overall: From T cells, B-cell-depleted T cells, or PBMCs came the material, which was cDNA or gDNA.

CDR1 is SQVTM and CDR2 is ANQGSEA in the germline V gene. Trimming removed 1 base at V and 3 bases at J, with 9 bases between. CDR3 length: 13 residues. Cohorts were assigned according to the clinical history that participants reported. Sequencing was performed with immunoSEQ multiplex PCR; in TCRdb, only in-frame clones are kept and a portion is missing. Among about 300,000 clones listed, more than 75% were seen once. The chain has TRBV29-1 and TRBJ2-5; a possible D gene is TRBD1 (6 bases). The origin of this receptor is a woman between 18 and 29 years old who had recovered from COVID-19. Sequencing input: PBMCs or T cells enriched from blood (not recorded which). The chain's CDR3 is CSVEAPGEETQYF. In nucleotides, the CDR3 is TGCAGCGTTGAAGCCCCAGGGGAAGAGACCCAGTACTTC.